This T cell receptor beta chain derives from a study of blood T cell repertoires in COVID-19 (dated by TCRdb to the early 2020s). Looking at the study overall: The collaborator samples originated in the United States, Italy and Spain and spanned the acute and convalescent phases of COVID-19. The material from the prospective study consisted of cDNA or gDNA derived from T cells, B-cell-depleted T cells, or PBMCs. Subjects who had been exposed to COVID-19, were actively infected with it, or had recovered from it provided the deeply sampled blood TCRbeta repertoires that made up the dataset. A freely available public database, intended as a resource for researchers studying the immune response to SARS-CoV-2, is where the repertoires were released. The samples were drawn from two sources: the first 160 participants of the ongoing ImmuneRACE study, and 1,200 or so subjects contributed by 6 global collaborators. Nearly every sample came with metadata listing a de-identified subject ID, COVID-19 status, age in years and sex. Where available, HLA class I and class II types were obtained from metadata supplied by the sample provider rather than from assay-based typing.

The CDR3 runs 13 residues from the cysteine to the phenylalanine. CDR3 DNA only is kept here, 39 bases in frame from base 1. V is shortened by 7 bases, J by 4 bases, and the region joining them spans 16 bases. As encoded in the germline V gene, CDR1 is SQVTM while CDR2 is ANQGSEA. TCRbeta CDR3 regions were amplified from genomic DNA by means of the immunoSEQ Assay, a bias-controlled multiplex PCR. As for the original processing: The number of nucleated cells in each sample was estimated from the amplification of reference gene primers within the assay. To quantify the absolute abundance of each unique TCRbeta CDR3 rearrangement, sequence reads were collapsed and filtered. Productive Simpson clonality was computed per sample as the square root of Simpson's diversity index over productive rearrangements. The clones in this table, taken by TCRdb from immuneACCESS, are in-frame only. Not every clone is retained; where verified, under half of the shortfall comes from an unresolved V gene, and the cause of the rest is unknown. The DNA was the basis for D and trimming; V, J and clone size are from that table. Present in this sample are 140,000 or so clones, around 87% of which were seen just once. Over 9% of the sample comes from the top ten.

In the prospective study, participants were 18 to 89 years old, resided in approximately 25 geographic areas of the United States, and were enrolled through a virtual design. In the prospective study, cohorts were assigned on the basis of participant-reported clinical history obtained from a screening survey and a study questionnaire. For ImmuneRACE Cohort 3, a participant was defined as recovered based on two consecutive negative NP/OP PCR tests, clearance by a healthcare professional, or resolution of symptoms. Mobile phlebotomists in the prospective study collected whole blood, serum and a nasopharyngeal or oropharyngeal swab from every participant. Participants in the prospective study had the option to provide additional blood draws and questionnaires over a roughly 2-month period. Before DNA extraction, blood samples from the prospective study were shipped at room temperature or frozen. Results the study describes overall, beyond this receptor: The amount of clinical and demographic metadata varied by source and participant and was provided uncurated.

This clone came up a few times. What antigen it recognizes has not been identified. No clone much larger than this one lies a single base away; base qualities are absent. In this chain, TRBV29-1 is recombined with TRBJ1-1; a tentative D match to TRBD1 spans 5 bases. Material: PBMCs or T cells enriched from blood (not recorded which). The receptor comes from a man in his 60s who had recovered from COVID-19. The CDR3 sequence is CSARDFGGTEAFF. The DNA sequence is given as TGCAGCGCCCGGGACTTTGGGGGCACTGAAGCTTTCTTT.